The 25 T cell receptor beta chains presented below share a single source sample, sequenced in a study of early T cells in non-severe SARS-CoV-2 infection. TCRdb itself ran the 5' RACE reads through MiXCR, one entry per CDR3 protein. The data contain fewer than 80,000 distinct CDR3 sequences, 4.6% of them singletons. This specimen consisted of whole blood, obtained at baseline. The receptors were sampled from an adult who was a healthcare worker with PCR-confirmed SARS-CoV-2 infection or an uninfected control (not recorded which). The donor label of this sample is uncertain.

This clonotype was found many times. This chain joins TRBV3-1 and TRBJ2-2, with D unclear. The CDR3 is 13 amino acids. Germline-derived CDR1 and CDR2 are LGHDT and YNNKEL (reference sequence). V shed 1 base and J shed 5 bases, with 5 bases lying between them. The chain's CDR3 is CASSQGQTGELFF. The CDR3 DNA reads TGTGCCAGCAGCCAAGGCCAGACCGGGGAGCTGTTTTTT.

In this sample, this clonotype turned up a few times. V and J are TRBV6-2 or TRBV6-3 and TRBJ2-4; 8 positions agree with TRBD1. Losses at the gene ends were 7 bases for V and 1 base for J; bases not matched to a gene: 3. Germline V gene data show CDR1 as MNHEY and CDR2 as SVGEGT. This CDR3 comprises 14 residues. CDR3 region: CASTRTGAKNIQYF. CDR3 nucleotide sequence: TGTGCCAGCACTCGGACAGGGGCCAAAAACATTCAGTACTTC.

Ten or more counts support this clonotype. The V and J genes are TRBV20-1 and TRBJ1-5; TRBD1 agrees at 7 bases. CDR1 and CDR2 (germline): DFQATT, SNEGSKA (reference sequence). Unmatched junction bases numbered 9, after V lost 6 bases and J lost 1 base. The CDR3 is made up of 15 amino acids. CDR3 amino acids: CSARGQILSNQPQHF. CDR3 nucleotide sequence: TGCAGTGCGAGGGGACAGATACTAAGCAATCAGCCCCAGCATTTT.

This clonotype was counted at least ten times. This chain connects TRBV6-6 to TRBJ2-6; D is undetermined. The germline V gene has CDR1 MNHNY and CDR2 SVGAGI (reference sequence). The germline V and J ends were trimmed by 5 bases and 0 bases, with 11 bases remaining between them. The length of the CDR3 is 16 residues. DNA of the CDR3: TGTGCCAGCAGTCAGGACCGTCTCTCTGGGGCCAACGTCCTGACTTTC. Its translation: CASSQDRLSGANVLTF.

There are a few counts of this clonotype. The chain employs TRBV6-1 and TRBJ2-3, with 8 bases matching TRBD2. CDR3 length equals 10 residues. The germline CDR1 and CDR2 sequences are MNHNS and SASEGT. The V and J ends lost 6 bases and 11 bases, in that order; junction bases with no gene match: 1. CDR3 DNA sequence: TGTGCCAGCAGACTAGCGGTGCAGTATTTT. It yields the protein CASRLAVQYF.

Concerning this clonotype itself: A read error is possible here, since a much larger clone lies one base away. This chain uses TRBV20-1 with TRBJ1-6, with D unresolved. The CDR3 extends over 16 amino acids. The V end lost 3 bases, the J end lost 0 bases, and 12 bases lay between the germline ends. The germline V gene encodes CDR1 DFQATT and CDR2 SNEGSKA (reference sequence). CDR3 region: CSARKDAPSYNSPLHF. The CDR3, as DNA: TGCAGTGCTAGGAAGGATGCACCCTCCTATAATTCACCCCTCCACTTT.

This clonotype was observed many times. V is TRBV20-1 and J is TRBJ2-3, with D possibly TRBD2 on 5 matching bases. V dropped 4 bases and J dropped 3 bases, with 17 bases sitting between them. Germline V gene sequence: CDR1 DFQATT, CDR2 SNEGSKA (reference sequence). There are 15 residues in the CDR3. The CDR3 reads CSATLPGTGTDTQYF. CDR3 DNA: TGCAGTGCTACCCTTCCTGGTACGGGGACAGATACGCAGTATTTT.

The rearrangement uses TRBV7-2 and TRBJ2-4; TRBD1 matches at 11 bases. The trim removed 4 bases at V and 0 bases at J, leaving 2 bases unmatched. CDR1 is SGHTA, CDR2 FQGNSA, per germline. This CDR3 has 16 residues. CDR3 loop: CASSSGTGGAKNIQYF. The CDR3 DNA reads as TGTGCCAGCAGCTCAGGGACAGGGGGAGCCAAAAACATTCAGTACTTC. Based on the CDR3 plus reference TRBV7-2 and TRBJ2-4, the full variable domain is GAGVSQSPSNKVTEKGKDVELRCDPISGHTALYWYRQSLGQGLEFLIYFQGNSAPDKSGLPSDRFSAERTGGSVSTLTIQRTQQEDSAVYLCASSSGTGGAKNIQYFGAGTRLSVL.

This clonotype was counted at least ten times. The chain has TRBV6-6 and TRBJ2-7, with 10 bases aligning to TRBD1. V shed 5 bases and J 1 base; nucleotides not matched to a gene: 5. Germline CDR1 is MNHNY and CDR2 is SVGAGI (reference sequence). The CDR3 has 15 residues. The CDR3 bases are TGTGCCAGCAGTACTACGGGACAGGGGTCCTACGAGCAGTACTTC. It is translated as CASSTTGQGSYEQYF.

This clonotype was seen a few times. This chain uses TRBV4-1 with TRBJ2-3; D is uncertain. Germline CDR1 is MGHRA and CDR2 is YSYEKL. The V and J ends lost 1 base and 0 bases respectively, with 8 bases between them. CDR3 length equals 15 residues. The CDR3 nucleotides are TGCGCCAGCAGCCAAGGTTCCCAAAGCACAGATACGCAGTATTTT. Amino acid sequence: CASSQGSQSTDTQYF.

The chain is built from TRBV6-5 and TRBJ1-3, with 7 positions matching TRBD1. This CDR3 has 16 amino acids. Germline-derived CDR1 and CDR2 are MNHEY and SVGAGI. The V and J ends lost 2 bases and 0 bases, in that order; junction bases with no gene match: 4. The CDR3, as DNA: TGTGCCAGCAGTTACGGGGACAGACCCTCTGGAAACACCATATATTTT. It yields the protein CASSYGDRPSGNTIYF.

The V gene is TRBV5-1, the J gene TRBJ1-1; D uncertain. The CDR3 consists of 13 residues. The germline V gene has CDR1 SGHRS and CDR2 YFSETQ. Trimming shortened V by 4 bases and J by 1 base, and 8 bases separated the two germline ends. CDR3: CASSPDWNTEAFF. CDR3 nucleotides: TGCGCCAGCAGCCCTGACTGGAACACTGAAGCTTTCTTT.

This clonotype has at least ten counts. J is TRBJ2-3 and V is TRBV19, with D tentatively TRBD1 (6 bases). Trimming took off 8 bases at V and 0 bases at J, with 9 bases between the two ends. Germline V gene lookup returns CDR1 LNHDA and CDR2 SQIVND (reference sequence). This CDR3 region has 13 residues. The CDR3 loop reads CASGTGSTDTQYF. In DNA, the CDR3 is TGTGCCAGTGGAACAGGGAGCACAGATACGCAGTATTTT.

This clonotype turned up a few times. The V gene is TRBV28, the J gene TRBJ1-1, with a possible D match to TRBD1 (5 bases). Between the trimmed V and J ends, which lost 3 bases and 4 bases, there was a span of 12 bases. The CDR3 has 14 residues. Germline-derived CDR1 and CDR2 are MDHEN and SYDVKM. CDR3 DNA: TGTGCCAGCAGTTTGCAGGGTCGGGTCACTGAAGCTTTCTTT. It translates to CASSLQGRVTEAFF.

The table lists this clonotype with a few counts. A read error may produce the germline difference seen at one junction end. V and J are TRBV5-6 and TRBJ2-4; possibly TRBD1 or TRBD2 for D (5 bases each). Germline V gene lookup returns CDR1 SGHDT and CDR2 YYEEEE. This CDR3 is 12 amino acids long. The CDR3 region has the DNA TGTGCCAGCAGCTCTGGCCGGGGCGATTTGCACTTC. It encodes CASSSGRGDLHF.

The V and J genes are TRBV20-1 and TRBJ1-2; the D is unclear. The CDR3 extends over 13 amino acids. Deletions cut 1 base from V and 4 bases from J, with 10 bases between. CDR1 is DFQATT, CDR2 SNEGSKA, per germline (reference sequence). Written as DNA, the CDR3 is TGCAGTGCTAGAGGGACGGCCCTCTATGGCTACACCTTC. Protein product: CSARGTALYGYTF.

This clonotype was seen a few times. V usage is TRBV13 and J usage is TRBJ2-3; 7 bases match TRBD2. CDR1 is PRHDT, CDR2 FYEKMQ, per germline (reference sequence). V shed 1 base and J 11 bases; nucleotides not matched to a gene: 0. The CDR3 extends over 11 amino acids. CDR3 nucleotide sequence: TGTGCCAGCAGCTTAGCGGGGGGGCAGTATTTT. Translated, it gives CASSLAGGQYF.

Ten or more counts support this clonotype. The chain joins TRBV19 to TRBJ1-2; 7 bases line up with TRBD1. This CDR3 is built from 13 residues. Per germline, CDR1 LNHDA and CDR2 SQIVND (reference sequence). The trim removed 10 bases at V and 5 bases at J, leaving 10 bases unmatched. The CDR3 is CATTPGQPYGYTF. The CDR3 coding sequence is TGTGCCACAACGCCGGGACAGCCTTATGGCTACACCTTC.

The chain recombines TRBV27 with TRBJ2-3, with 12 bases fitting TRBD2. Per germline, CDR1 MNHEY and CDR2 SMNVEV (reference sequence). The CDR3 is 17 residues long. V shed 5 bases and J 2 bases; nucleotides not matched to a gene: 8. The CDR3 spells CASSKRLAGAYTDTQYF. CDR3 nucleotides: TGTGCCAGCAGTAAACGACTAGCGGGGGCCTACACAGATACGCAGTATTTT.

V gene TRBV9 combines with J gene TRBJ2-2; D gene unclear. This CDR3 is 12 amino acids long. From germline, CDR1 is SGDLS and CDR2 YYNGEE. V was trimmed by 3 bases and J by 6 bases, leaving 6 bases between them. The CDR3 loop reads CASSGVPGELFF. The CDR3 nucleotides are TGTGCCAGCAGCGGGGTTCCCGGGGAGCTGTTTTTT.

This clonotype was seen ten or more times. This sequence joins TRBV4-1 and TRBJ2-7; 8 nucleotides match TRBD1. V was clipped by 0 bases and J by 2 bases; unmatched bases: 12. The CDR3 consists of 18 residues. Germline CDR1 MGHRA, CDR2 YSYEKL. CDR3 sequence (DNA): TGCGCCAGCAGCCAAGATCCATCCCAGGGGGCGCGGACCTACGAGCAGTACTTC. As protein: CASSQDPSQGARTYEQYF.

As concerns this clonotype: Since a much larger clone is just one base distant, this may be a read error. The chain uses TRBV10-3 and TRBJ2-1; 7 bases line up with TRBD1. CDR3 size: 15 residues. Per the germline V gene, CDR1 is ENHRY and CDR2 is SYGVKD. CDR3: CTIRVTGTENNEQFF. The DNA of the CDR3 is TGTACCATCAGGGTAACCGGGACAGAGAACAATGAGCAGTTCTTC.

This clonotype has a handful of counts. V and J are TRBV5-1 and TRBJ1-5, with D tentatively TRBD1 (6 bases). The CDR3 has 13 amino acids. Deletions cut 0 bases from V and 7 bases from J, with 8 bases between. Germline assignment: CDR1 SGHRS and CDR2 YFSETQ. CDR3 sequence (DNA): TGCGCCAGCAGCTTGGCAGGGGACCAGCCCCAGCATTTT. It is translated as CASSLAGDQPQHF. The whole variable domain, filled in from reference TRBV5-1 and TRBJ1-5, reads KAGVTQTPRYLIKTRGQQVTLSCSPISGHRSVSWYQQTPGQGLQFLFEYFSETQRNKGNFPGRFSGRQFSNSRSEMNVSTLELGDSALYLCASSLAGDQPQHFGDGTRLSIL.

This clonotype was detected ten times or more. The gene calls are TRBV6-6 and TRBJ1-1; D not certain. Germline V gene sequence: CDR1 MNHNY, CDR2 SVGAGI (reference sequence). The CDR3 consists of 13 residues. V dropped 2 bases and J dropped 7 bases, with 11 bases sitting between them. CDR3: CASSYTEGVEAFF. CDR3 DNA: TGTGCCAGCAGTTACACGGAGGGAGTTGAAGCTTTCTTT.

In this sample, this clonotype turned up many times. J is TRBJ2-3 and V is TRBV19; 13 nucleotides agree with TRBD2. In germline, CDR1 is LNHDA, CDR2 SQIVND (reference sequence). This CDR3 spans 16 amino acids. Germline trimming cut 3 bases from V and 2 bases from J; bases unmatched to any gene: 2. CDR3 amino acids: CASSMGLAGYTDTQYF. CDR3 DNA sequence: TGTGCCAGTAGTATGGGACTAGCGGGGTACACAGATACGCAGTATTTT.